This T cell receptor (beta chain) was sequenced in a study of T cells in Graves' hyperthyroidism and ophthalmopathy. What was amplified from RNA transcripts were TCR beta CDR3 regions. The HTBI primer set served for first-round RT-PCR of the TCR CDR3. TCRdb passed the multiplex PCR reads through MiXCR, listing each CDR3 protein once. This table has approximately 700,000 distinct CDR3 sequences, about a sixth appearing once. The study based diagnoses on clinical symptoms, serum thyroxine and TRAb, thyroid ultrasound and orbital computed tomography. The TCR was taken from a man younger than 30 with Graves' hyperthyroidism. Sequencing was done on a sample of blood.

CDR3 in amino acids: CASRGTVGEKLFF. CDR3 nucleotide sequence: TGTGCCAGCAGAGGGACAGTTGGTGAAAAACTGTTTTTT. This rearrangement joins TRBV27 to TRBJ1-4; 7 bases agree with TRBD1. This CDR3 has 13 residues. CDR1 and CDR2 from the germline V gene are MNHEY and SMNVEV (reference sequence). The V and J ends lost 6 bases and 7 bases, in that order; junction bases with no gene match: 5.